One sample yielded the 20 T cell receptor beta chains listed below, sequenced in a study of CD8+CD57+ T cells in acquired aplastic anemia. Genomic DNA, the template, was used for profiling of the TCR beta VDJ and CDR3. TCRdb reprocessed the reads via MiXCR and lists one record per CDR3 protein. Of about 210,000 distinct CDR3 sequences in the sample, 30% to 40% were seen once. What was sequenced was sorted CD4+, CD8+, or CD8+CD57+ T cells (not recorded which) from PBMCs. These receptors originate from a human donor in good health, serving as a control.

This clonotype appeared many times. The gene calls are TRBV4-1 and TRBJ1-2; D not resolved. V was cut by 4 bases and J by 1 base, with 13 bases left in between. The CDR3 is made up of 15 amino acids. The V gene's germline CDR1 is MGHRA and CDR2 YSYEKL. CDR3 DNA: TGCGCCAGCAGCCGCACTTACGGGATTAACTATGGCTACACCTTC. Protein: CASSRTYGINYGYTF.

This clonotype showed up just once. The genes are TRBV12-5 and TRBJ1-1, with D perhaps TRBD1 (6 bases). V lost 3 bases and J 5 bases, leaving 31 bases between the germline ends. Germline loops: CDR1 LGHNT, CDR2 FRNRAP. The CDR3 extends over 20 amino acids. CDR3 residues: CASGFNSGITPGHPSTEAFF. Here the CDR3 DNA reads TGTGCTAGTGGTTTCAACTCAGGCATCACGCCGGGACACCCGAGTACTGAAGCTTTCTTT.

The rearrangement uses TRBV10-3 and TRBJ2-1; no reliable D call. The germline V gene encodes CDR1 ENHRY and CDR2 SYGVKD. The CDR3 contains 14 residues. V lost 0 bases and J lost 5, with 8 bases in between. The CDR3 region has the DNA TGTGCCATCAGTGAGTCTTTTGCGAACAATGAGCAGTTCTTC. Its translation is CAISESFANNEQFF.

This clonotype was observed at least ten times. This sequence joins TRBV6-1 and TRBJ2-7; D ambiguous. The CDR3 spans 13 residues. Trimming left V 6 bases short and J 1 base short, with 10 bases between. The germline V gene encodes CDR1 MNHNS and CDR2 SASEGT. The CDR3 spells CASRGTSSYEQYF. The CDR3, as DNA: TGTGCCAGCAGGGGAACCAGTTCCTACGAGCAGTACTTC.

This clonotype occurred many times. V is TRBV10-1 and J is TRBJ2-5; D call uncertain. The CDR3 covers 13 residues. Trimming left V 6 bases short and J 1 base short, with 9 bases between. CDR1 is WNHNN, CDR2 SYGVQD, per germline (reference sequence). CDR3 DNA sequence: TGCGCCAGCAGCAGGAACCTCCAAGAGACCCAGTACTTC. Protein: CASSRNLQETQYF.

J is TRBJ1-2 and V is TRBV7-6; a weak D match, TRBD1 (6 bases). The V and J ends lost 5 bases and 4 bases respectively, with 14 bases between them. Per the germline V gene, CDR1 is SGHVS and CDR2 is FNYEAQ. This CDR3 comprises 14 residues. The CDR3 region is CASSLRDKIYGYTF. For the CDR3, the DNA is TGTGCCAGCAGCCTCCGGGACAAGATCTATGGCTACACCTTC.

The CDR3 bases are TGTGCCAGCAGCCCCCGGGACAGCTTAAACACCATATATTTT. Translation gives CASSPRDSLNTIYF. J is TRBJ1-3 and V is TRBV9, with TRBD1 identical over 7 bases. J gave up 6 bases and V 4 bases, and 7 bases lay outside the gene matches. The CDR3 consists of 14 residues. Germline CDR1 is SGDLS and CDR2 is YYNGEE. Full variable domain (missing parts from reference TRBV9 and TRBJ1-3): DSGVTQTPKHLITATGQRVTLRCSPRSGDLSVYWYQQSLDQGLQFLIQYYNGEERAKGNILERFSAQQFPDLHSELNLSSLELGDSALYFCASSPRDSLNTIYFGEGSWLTVV.

In its sample, this clonotype was seen a few times. The rearrangement joins TRBV29-1 to TRBJ1-2; 8 bases line up with TRBD1. Unmatched junction bases numbered 6, after V lost 6 bases and J lost 6 bases. This CDR3 is 12 amino acids long. From germline, CDR1 is SQVTM and CDR2 ANQGSEA. CDR3 sequence: CSVVDRGDGYTF. Here the CDR3 DNA reads TGCAGCGTCGTCGACAGGGGAGATGGCTACACCTTC.

This clonotype appeared many times. The chain couples TRBV7-8 to TRBJ2-7, with 9 bases aligning to TRBD2. The CDR3 is made up of 16 amino acids. CDR1 SGHVS and CDR2 FQNEAQ come from the germline V gene. V was pared by 8 bases and J by 2 bases, with 13 bases of the junction left unmatched. The CDR3 DNA sequence: TGTGCCAGCGGGTTGGCGGGAGGGCTCTGGACCTACGAGCAGTACTTC. Its protein product is CASGLAGGLWTYEQYF.

The table lists this clonotype with many counts. This chain links TRBV5-1 with TRBJ2-3; TRBD2 aligns across 10 bases. Germline lookup yields CDR1 SGHRS and CDR2 YFSETQ. The CDR3 contains 16 residues. J was trimmed by 0 bases and V by 7 bases; bases with no gene match: 8. In nucleotides, the CDR3 is TGCGCCAGCGGTACTAGCGGGAAGATTAGCACAGATACGCAGTATTTT. Its translation: CASGTSGKISTDTQYF.

This clonotype was seen repeatedly, ten times or more. V gene TRBV10-3 combines with J gene TRBJ1-1; TRBD1 agrees at 8 bases. V dropped 6 bases and J dropped 3; count of bases not matched to a gene: 6. The CDR3 contains 14 residues. In germline, CDR1 is ENHRY, CDR2 SYGVKD. CDR3 in amino acids: CAISAQGVYTEAFF. Here the CDR3 DNA reads TGTGCCATCAGCGCACAGGGGGTTTACACTGAAGCTTTCTTT.

Regarding this clonotype: No conserved phenylalanine or tryptophan ends this CDR3, so it is likely a read error. No DNA is shown, since the ends of the CDR3 on it are uncertain; the CDR3 is the one TCRdb lists. CDR3 loop: CASSFLNTGELFS. The genes are TRBV7-9 and TRBJ2-2. Germline V lookup: CDR1 SEHNR, CDR2 FQNEAQ (reference sequence). The CDR3 is 13 residues long, ends included.

V gene TRBV19 combines with J gene TRBJ1-2; D gene uncertain. Trimming took off 11 bases at V and 5 bases at J, with 12 bases between the two ends. Germline CDR1 LNHDA, CDR2 SQIVND (reference sequence). This CDR3 comprises 11 residues. This CDR3 reads CAVDVNYGYTF. Here the CDR3 DNA reads TGTGCCGTTGACGTCAATTATGGCTACACCTTC.

This clonotype was counted ten times or more. As DNA, the CDR3 is TGCGCCAGCAACGAGCAGGGGGGGTCCTATGGCTACACCTTC. Amino acid sequence: CASNEQGGSYGYTF. V usage is TRBV5-1 and J usage is TRBJ1-2; 7 nucleotides align to TRBD1. This CDR3 has 14 amino acids. The V gene's germline CDR1 is SGHRS and CDR2 YFSETQ. V gave up 6 bases and J gave up 4 bases; unmatched junction bases: 9.

This clonotype was counted between two and nine times. The chain has TRBV13 and TRBJ1-2; D gene uncertain. V lost 3 bases and J 2 bases, leaving 19 bases between the germline ends. Per the germline V gene, CDR1 is PRHDT and CDR2 is FYEKMQ (reference sequence). The CDR3 loop spans 17 amino acids. CDR3: CASSFLILGSRNYGYTF. The DNA of the CDR3 is TGTGCCAGCAGCTTTTTAATCCTAGGCAGTCGAAACTATGGCTACACCTTC.

This clonotype came up many times. The V call is TRBV24-1, the J call TRBJ2-3; TRBD1 matches at 7 bases. CDR1 KGHDR and CDR2 SFDVKD come from the germline V gene. With V trimmed by 6 bases and J by 11 bases, 10 bases remained unmatched. This CDR3 is 13 amino acids long. The CDR3 sequence is CATSQTTGFGQYF. CDR3 bases: TGTGCCACCAGTCAGACGACAGGGTTCGGGCAGTATTTT.

This clonotype occurred many times. The chain combines TRBV6-1 with TRBJ2-7; 7 bases line up with TRBD2. CDR3 length: 14 residues. Trimming removed 5 bases from V and 2 bases from J; junction bases left unmatched: 6. Per germline, CDR1 MNHNS and CDR2 SASEGT. The CDR3 DNA is TGTGCCAGCAGTAGGAGCCTAGCGGCCTACGAGCAGTACTTC. Its translation: CASSRSLAAYEQYF.

This clonotype was detected ten times or more. This chain uses TRBV5-1 with TRBJ1-1; tentatively, D is TRBD1 (5 bases). The CDR3 loop spans 13 amino acids. Germline CDR1 SGHRS, CDR2 YFSETQ. Trimming cost V 2 bases and J 8 bases, with 13 bases left between them. Here the CDR3 DNA reads TGCGCCAGCAGCTTTTCGGGGGTCGCGGAAGCTTTCTTT. This encodes CASSFSGVAEAFF.

The genes are TRBV6-1 and TRBJ1-1; D is undetermined. Germline V lookup: CDR1 MNHNS, CDR2 SASEGT. V was shortened by 5 bases and J by 5 bases, with 15 bases between the two germline ends. This CDR3 has 14 amino acids. The CDR3 nucleotides are TGTGCCAGCAGTAGCCAAACGGAGACTACTGAAGCTTTCTTT. Protein sequence: CASSSQTETTEAFF.

Ten or more counts support this clonotype. The chain carries TRBV9 and TRBJ1-1, with a tentative D call TRBD1 (6 bases). This CDR3 comprises 15 residues. V was trimmed by 3 bases and J by 4 bases, leaving 16 bases between them. Germline CDR1 is SGDLS and CDR2 is YYNGEE. The CDR3 DNA follows: TGTGCCAGCAGCGCAGACAGGCGATCTGGCACTGAAGCTTTCTTT. Protein: CASSADRRSGTEAFF.